This TCR beta chain was obtained from a study of cytomegalovirus exposure and HLA in healthy donors. This clone is a singleton in its sample. The J segment lost 6 bases and the V segment lost 0 bases, leaving 7 bases of the junction unmatched. The germline CDR1 and CDR2 sequences are SGHRS and YFSETQ. This CDR3 has 17 residues. Assay used: immunoSEQ multiplex PCR; TCRdb lists only in-frame clones, some missing. This table holds hundreds of thousands of clones, about nine tenths found once. The chain uses TRBV5-1 and TRBJ2-1; TRBD2 agrees at 12 bases. The sequenced sample was PBMCs. The receptor was derived from a woman younger than 30 in good health and CMV-seropositive. This chain's CDR3 is CASSLGSSGRAGNEQFF. The CDR3 DNA reads TGCGCCAGCAGCTTGGGGTCTAGCGGGAGGGCCGGCAATGAGCAGTTCTTC. Full variable domain (outside the CDR3, taken from reference TRBV5-1 and TRBJ2-1): KAGVTQTPRYLIKTRGQQVTLSCSPISGHRSVSWYQQTPGQGLQFLFEYFSETQRNKGNFPGRFSGRQFSNSRSEMNVSTLELGDSALYLCASSLGSSGRAGNEQFFGPGTRLTVL.